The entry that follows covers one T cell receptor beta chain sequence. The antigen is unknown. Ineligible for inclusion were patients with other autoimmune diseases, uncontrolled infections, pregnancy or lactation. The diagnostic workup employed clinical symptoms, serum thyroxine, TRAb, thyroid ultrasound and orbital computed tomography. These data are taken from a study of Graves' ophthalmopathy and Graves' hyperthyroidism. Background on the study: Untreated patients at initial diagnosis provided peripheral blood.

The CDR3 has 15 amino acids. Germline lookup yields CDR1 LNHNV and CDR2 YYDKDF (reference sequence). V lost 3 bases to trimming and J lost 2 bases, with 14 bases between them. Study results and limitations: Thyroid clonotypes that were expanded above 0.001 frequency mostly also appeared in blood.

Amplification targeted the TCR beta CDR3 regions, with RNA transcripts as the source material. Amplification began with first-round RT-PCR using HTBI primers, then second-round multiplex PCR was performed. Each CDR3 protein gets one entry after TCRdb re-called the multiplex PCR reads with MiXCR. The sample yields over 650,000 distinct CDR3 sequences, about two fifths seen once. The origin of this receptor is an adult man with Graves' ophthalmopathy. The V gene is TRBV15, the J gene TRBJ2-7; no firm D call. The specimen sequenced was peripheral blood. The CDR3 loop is CATSSQEHGPYEQYF. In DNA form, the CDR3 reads TGTGCCACCAGCAGCCAAGAACACGGCCCCTACGAGCAGTACTTC.